Listed below are T cell receptor beta chains from one sample, sequenced in a study of STAT3 mutations in large granular lymphocyte leukemia. Clones were read by immunoSEQ multiplex PCR, and TCRdb kept only the in-frame ones, dropping some. The data show tens of thousands of clones, with roughly 81% seen just once and roughly 0.42% held by the top ten. The sample taken for sequencing was PBMCs. Receptors were obtained from a human donor with T large granular lymphocyte leukemia. Some clones in this sample may be carry-over from other donors' samples. The CDR3 runs from the conserved cysteine through the conserved F or W. The D gene is left open where the match is weak. For some rows the clone size is stated as once, few or many, or as a class when expanded; others skip it.

NA TRBJ1-2 TRBV19 few CASRRPLGGNYGYTF TGTGCCAGTAGAAGACCTTTGGGGGGCAACTATGGCTACACCTTC
TRBD1 TRBJ1-2 TRBV19 NA CASSPQGQGNYGYTF TGTGCCAGTAGTCCCCAGGGACAGGGGAACTATGGCTACACCTTC
NA TRBJ1-1 TRBV11-3 NA CASSFTGMNTEAFF TGTGCCAGCAGCTTCACAGGGATGAACACTGAAGCTTTCTTT
NA TRBJ1-5 TRBV6-5 NA CASSEDGLTPQHF TGTGCCAGCAGCGAGGACGGATTGACGCCCCAGCATTTT
TRBD2 TRBJ2-7 TRBV4-3 NA CASSQVVAGFSYEQYF TGCGCCAGCAGCCAAGTTGTAGCGGGGTTTTCCTACGAGCAGTACTTC
NA TRBJ2-5 TRBV11-2 NA CASSFLSETQYF TGTGCCAGCAGCTTTCTCTCCGAGACCCAGTACTTC
NA TRBJ2-7 TRBV19 NA CASSITAQSYEQYF TGTGCCAGTAGTATTACAGCCCAATCCTACGAGCAGTACTTC
TRBD2 TRBJ2-2 TRBV18 NA CASSPKPGGTTGELFF TGTGCCAGCTCACCGAAGCCCGGGGGGACTACCGGGGAGCTGTTTTTT
TRBD1 TRBJ2-6 TRBV5-1 NA CASSFPGQGWSGANVLTF TGCGCCAGCAGCTTTCCGGGACAGGGTTGGTCTGGGGCCAACGTCCTGACTTTC
TRBD1 TRBJ2-6 TRBV18 NA CASSKLRDRETSGANVLTF TGTGCCAGCTCAAAACTGAGGGACAGGGAAACCTCTGGGGCCAACGTCCTGACTTTC
TRBD1 TRBJ2-1 TRBV28 few CASSPFLAGGAGDEQFF TGTGCCAGCAGCCCCTTCCTGGCAGGGGGCGCGGGCGATGAGCAGTTCTTC
NA TRBJ2-3 TRBV19 NA CASSIDKGVHTQYF TGTGCCAGTAGTATAGATAAGGGTGTCCATACGCAGTATTTT
NA TRBJ1-2 TRBV2 NA CASRPGTPANYGYTF TGTGCCAGCAGGCCCGGGACACCAGCTAACTATGGCTACACCTTC
TRBD2 TRBJ2-3 TRBV29-1 NA CSVEASGGDTQYF TGCAGCGTTGAAGCTAGCGGGGGTGATACGCAGTATTTT
NA TRBJ2-7 TRBV25-1 few CASSGLGVSHEQYF TGTGCCAGCAGTGGATTGGGGGTCTCCCACGAGCAGTACTTC
NA TRBJ1-3 TRBV7-8 NA CASSPGSSGNTIYF TGTGCCAGCAGCCCTGGGAGCTCTGGAAACACCATATATTTT
NA TRBJ2-5 TRBV28 NA CASSPSYQETQYF TGTGCCAGCAGTCCCTCCTACCAAGAGACCCAGTACTTC
NA TRBJ2-2 TRBV10-3 NA CATSASGQSNTGELFF TGTGCCACCAGCGCTTCTGGACAGTCGAACACCGGGGAGCTGTTTTTT
NA TRBJ1-1 TRBV5-6 NA CASRGTRNTEAFF TGTGCCAGCAGGGGGACACGTAACACTGAAGCTTTCTTT
TRBD1 TRBJ1-5 TRBV27 NA CASSLGTGLLQPQHF TGTGCCAGCAGCCTCGGGACAGGTCTTCTTCAGCCCCAGCATTTT
NA TRBJ2-1 TRBV7-9 NA CASSFSFGEQFF TGTGCCAGCAGCTTTAGTTTTGGTGAGCAGTTCTTC
TRBD1 TRBJ2-7 TRBV28 NA CASRAPRDRVSYEQYF TGTGCCAGCAGGGCCCCTCGGGACAGGGTCTCATACGAGCAGTACTTC
NA TRBJ2-2 TRBV29-1 NA CSVARGQNTGELFF TGCAGCGTTGCGCGGGGGCAGAACACCGGGGAGCTGTTTTTT
NA TRBJ2-5 TRBV28 NA CASSYPGDAQETQYF TGTGCCAGCAGTTATCCGGGGGATGCCCAAGAGACCCAGTACTTC
NA TRBJ2-7 TRBV30 NA CAWSGYYEQYF TGTGCCTGGAGTGGCTACTACGAGCAGTACTTC
NA TRBJ2-2 TRBV5-4 few CASSQYGELFF TGTGCCAGCAGCCAGTACGGGGAGCTGTTTTTT
NA TRBJ1-6 TRBV19 once CASTGTENSPLHF TGTGCCAGTACCGGGACGGAGAATTCACCCCTCCACTTT
NA TRBJ1-2 TRBV28 NA CASSANRAYGYTF TGTGCCAGCAGCGCTAACAGGGCCTATGGCTACACCTTC
NA TRBJ1-1 TRBV5-1 NA CASSPHKKNTEAFF TGCGCCAGCAGCCCACATAAGAAGAACACTGAAGCTTTCTTT
TRBD2 TRBJ2-3 TRBV18 NA CASSPSTSGTSGDTQYF TGTGCCAGCTCACCCTCCACGTCCGGGACTAGCGGGGATACGCAGTATTTT
NA TRBJ2-7 TRBV30 NA CAWSNSSYEQYF TGTGCCTGGAGTAACAGCTCCTACGAGCAGTACTTC
TRBD2 TRBJ2-3 TRBV28 NA CASSWGGSVLTDTQYF TGTGCCAGCAGTTGGGGCGGGAGCGTACTCACAGATACGCAGTATTTT
NA TRBJ2-7 TRBV4-3 once CASSQGGRGEQYF TGCGCCAGCAGCCAGGGGGGCAGGGGCGAGCAGTACTTC
TRBD1 TRBJ2-5 TRBV4-1 NA CASSQGQGIEETQYF TGCGCCAGCAGCCAAGGACAGGGGATTGAAGAGACCCAGTACTTC
NA TRBJ2-5 TRBV9 NA CASSVRGFETQYF TGTGCCAGCAGCGTCCGGGGATTCGAGACCCAGTACTTC
NA TRBJ2-2 TRBV5-4 few CASSLRGGYTGELFF TGTGCCAGCAGCTTGAGGGGGGGCTACACCGGGGAGCTGTTTTTT
NA TRBJ1-1 TRBV29-1 NA CSVRTPEGAFF TGCAGCGTGAGGACTCCCGAGGGGGCTTTCTTT
NA TRBJ1-2 TRBV6-5 NA CASSKNRGFDYGYTF TGTGCCAGCAGCAAAAACAGAGGATTTGACTATGGCTACACCTTC
NA TRBJ1-5 TRBV2 NA CASSKPGVWSNQPQHF TGTGCCAGCAGTAAGCCAGGTGTTTGGAGCAATCAGCCCCAGCATTTT
NA TRBJ2-1 TRBV29-1 NA CSVVSGYNEQFF TGCAGCGTTGTGTCGGGGTACAATGAGCAGTTCTTC
TRBD1 TRBJ1-3 TRBV10-3 NA CAISEVDRTGNTIYF TGTGCCATCAGTGAAGTGGACAGGACGGGAAACACCATATATTTT
NA TRBJ2-2 TRBV9 NA CASSVISDTGELFF TGTGCCAGCAGCGTAATTAGCGACACCGGGGAGCTGTTTTTT
NA TRBJ2-2 TRBV4-1 NA CASSQDQGGGRTGELFF TGCGCCAGCAGCCAAGATCAGGGGGGAGGGAGGACCGGGGAGCTGTTTTTT
TRBD1 TRBJ1-3 TRBV5-8 NA CASSRTGPGNTIYF TGTGCCAGCAGCCGGACAGGCCCTGGAAACACCATATATTTT
NA TRBJ2-7 TRBV5-1 NA CASSLEAGQYEQYF TGCGCCAGCAGCTTGGAGGCGGGTCAATACGAGCAGTACTTC
TRBD1 TRBJ2-7 TRBV6-5 NA CASSYDTGTGYGEQYF TGTGCCAGCAGTTACGACACCGGGACAGGGTATGGAGAGCAGTACTTC
NA TRBJ2-5 TRBV11-3 NA CARGRETQYF TGTGCCAGGGGACGGGAGACCCAGTACTTC
NA TRBJ1-5 TRBV19 NA CASSITPGRAYNQPQHF TGTGCCAGTAGTATAACCCCGGGCAGGGCCTACAATCAGCCCCAGCATTTT
TRBD1 TRBJ1-2 TRBV6-5 NA CASSPGQGSYTF TGTGCCAGCAGCCCGGGACAGGGAAGCTACACCTTC
NA TRBJ2-1 TRBV5-1 NA CASSLGGTPGDNEQFF TGCGCCAGCAGCTTGGGGGGCACTCCGGGGGACAATGAGCAGTTCTTC
NA TRBJ2-3 TRBV12-5 NA CASGLFETDTQYF TGTGCTAGTGGTTTGTTTGAGACAGATACGCAGTATTTT